This T cell receptor beta chain was captured in a study of blood T cell repertoires in COVID-19. Turning to the study itself: Acute and convalescent COVID-19 samples came from the United States, Italy and Spain. T cells, B-cell-depleted T cells, or PBMCs supplied cDNA or gDNA.

The length of the CDR3 is 16 residues. From germline, CDR1 is WSHSY and CDR2 SAAADI. V lost 1 base and J lost 5; bases outside the gene matches: 7. Original data processing: Reference gene primer amplification gave estimated nucleated cell counts. The repertoire was sequenced with immunoSEQ multiplex PCR; TCRdb's copy has only in-frame clones and lacks some. V, J and clone size are those of that table, while D and trimming were read from the DNA. Of fewer than 500,000 clones in the sample, 86% are singletons; the top ten hold over 1.1%. What was sequenced was peripheral blood. This clonotype was obtained from a woman in her twenties or thirties with active or convalescent COVID-19. This sequence joins TRBV10-2 and TRBJ2-5, with 10 bases identical to TRBD2. The CDR3 DNA sequence: TGCGCCAGCAGTGAGTGGGCTAGCGGGGGCTATGAGACCCAGTACTTC. It specifies CASSEWASGGYETQYF.